This T cell receptor (beta chain) was sequenced during a study of human T cells and chemical hapten exposure. This clonotype appeared many times. The CDR3 runs 15 residues. Germline assignment: CDR1 LGHDT and CDR2 YNNKEL (reference sequence). V gave up 4 bases and J gave up 5 bases; unmatched junction bases: 7. Original analysis: Between 23,224 and 690,600 TCRs appeared in each sample, and the median stood at approximately 100,000. Each CDR3 protein is one row after TCRdb ran MiXCR on the RACE reads. These V and J calls originate from TCRdb's pipeline instead of the authors' own analysis. The sample holds tens of thousands of distinct CDR3 sequences, roughly 9% seen once. Time point of the sample: patch test 2, 6 weeks after DPC sensitization. Treatment noted: therapeutic diphenylcyclopropenone sensitization with weekly scalp DPC. Total RNA extraction was carried out from unfractionated whole blood.

The sequencing used whole blood, collected in connection with sensitization to the hapten diphenylcyclopropenone (DPC). This clonotype was obtained from a woman aged 30 to 39 with alopecia areata. Some clones in this sample may be carry-over from other donors' samples. The chain joins TRBV3-1 to TRBJ2-3; 9 nucleotides agree with TRBD1. DNA of the CDR3: TGTGCCAGCAGCCCCGGGACAGGGTTTGTAGATACGCAGTATTTT. Encoded protein: CASSPGTGFVDTQYF.